This entry concerns a single T cell receptor beta chain. The data are from a study of control samples from healthy donors and cancer patients. The CDR3 contains 15 residues. Germline CDR1 SGHDN, CDR2 FVKESK. V was shortened by 4 bases and J by 8 bases, with 17 bases between the two germline ends. Using immunoSEQ multiplex PCR, the repertoire was profiled, and TCRdb retains in-frame clones only, with some absent. Of fewer than 250,000 clones in the sample, approximately 90% are singletons; the top ten hold approximately 1.8%. This TCR was sampled from a man aged 25-40 years in good health. The chain combines TRBV14 with TRBJ1-4, with a possible D match to TRBD1 (5 bases). The sample consisted of blood. CDR3 nucleotide sequence: TGTGCCAGCAGCCCCTACCGGGGGAAGGAAGAAAAACTGTTTTTT. Its translation: CASSPYRGKEEKLFF.